This T cell receptor beta chain was retrieved from a study of Ad26.COV2.S vaccination and SARS-CoV-2 variants. Study-wide context: Trial arm assignment for the donor was COV1001 Ad26.COV2.S. Once or twice, 56 days apart, Ad26.COV2.S was delivered intramuscularly. Study-wide findings and caveats: It was vaccine recipients, not placebo recipients, who had the higher spike-specific TCR breadth.

Treatment reported: about 20 received Ad26.COV2.S at low or high dose, single or two shots; roughly five received placebo; per-sample allocation not given. Sampling occurred on day 63 after the first vaccine or placebo injection. The donor's status was that of an adult aged 18-55 years in Boston. Measured with immunoSEQ multiplex PCR; TCRdb has only the in-frame clones, and not every one. The sample has 430,000 or so clones; 75% to 95% are singletons. Trimming took off 4 bases at V and 5 bases at J, with 17 bases between the two ends. The CDR3 totals 15 residues. Germline V CDR1 and CDR2: SEHNR, FQNEAQ (reference sequence). For this clone: Its cognate antigen is unknown.

The sequences come from peripheral blood, collected in a trial of Ad26.COV2.S vaccine versus placebo. The V and J genes are TRBV7-9 and TRBJ2-5; a weak D match, TRBD2 (6 bases). The clonotype originates from a person between 18 and 65 years old who received the Ad26.COV2.S COVID-19 vaccine or a placebo. Here the CDR3 reads CASSSGTEGRETQYF. CDR3 nucleotide sequence: TGTGCCAGCAGCTCCGGGACGGAGGGGAGGGAGACCCAGTACTTC.